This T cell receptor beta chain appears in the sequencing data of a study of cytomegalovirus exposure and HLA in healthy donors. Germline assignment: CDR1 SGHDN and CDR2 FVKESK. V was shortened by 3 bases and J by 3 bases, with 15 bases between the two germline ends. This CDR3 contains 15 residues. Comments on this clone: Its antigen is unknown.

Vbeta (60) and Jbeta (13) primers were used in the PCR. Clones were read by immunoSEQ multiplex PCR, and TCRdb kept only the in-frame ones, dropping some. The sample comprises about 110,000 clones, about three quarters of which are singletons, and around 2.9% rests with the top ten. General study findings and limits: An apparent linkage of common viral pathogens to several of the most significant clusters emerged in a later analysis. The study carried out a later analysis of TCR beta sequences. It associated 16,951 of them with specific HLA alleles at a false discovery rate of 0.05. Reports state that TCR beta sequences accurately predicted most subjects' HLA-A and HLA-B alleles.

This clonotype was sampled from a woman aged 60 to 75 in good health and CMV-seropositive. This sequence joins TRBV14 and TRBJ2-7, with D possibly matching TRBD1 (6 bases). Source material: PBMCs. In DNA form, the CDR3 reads TGTGCCAGCAGCCATGGGGACACCCCAAGCTACGAGCAGTACTTC. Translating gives CASSHGDTPSYEQYF.